This note documents a single T cell receptor (beta chain) sequence. Its antigen is still unknown. This sample was included in a study of T cells in Graves' hyperthyroidism and ophthalmopathy. Study-wide results and caveats: Ophthalmopathy got predicted by the model a median approximately six months before its onset.

Amplified TCR beta CDR3 regions came from RNA transcripts. HTBI primers were the set used in a first-round RT-PCR of the TCR CDR3. TCRdb redid the calling of the multiplex PCR reads with MiXCR, one entry per CDR3 protein. The sample lists hundreds of thousands of distinct CDR3 sequences; roughly 14% were seen once. Lactation, pregnancy, other autoimmune disease or uncontrolled infection excluded patients. The study collected blood at first hyperthyroidism diagnosis, before any ophthalmopathy symptoms arose. The sequence was collected from a woman younger than 45 with Graves' hyperthyroidism that later progressed to Graves' ophthalmopathy. The sample comprised blood.

The CDR3 region is CASSQAFPELNTEAFF. CDR3 DNA sequence: TGTGCCAGCAGCCAGGCCTTCCCAGAGTTGAACACTGAAGCTTTCTTT. The genes are TRBV4-2 and TRBJ1-1; the D is unclear. Germline V gives CDR1 LGHNA, CDR2 YNFKEQ. The CDR3 totals 16 residues. V was shortened by 3 bases and J by 0 bases, with 14 bases between the two germline ends.